This T cell receptor (beta chain) was observed in a study of T cell repertoires in cytomegalovirus infection. About the research overall: Through public TCR beta signatures, both CMV infection and matching HLA type were indicated.

Study-level results: It was HLA-C-restricted CMV-specific TCR beta clonotypes that dominated the response ex vivo.

The table lists this clonotype with many counts. Its cognate antigen is unknown. The CDR3 extends over 17 amino acids. Deletions cut 5 bases from V and 4 bases from J, with 21 bases between. Germline CDR1 SEHNR, CDR2 FQNEAQ (reference sequence). In TCRdb, the reads were re-called with MiXCR into one record per CDR3 protein. The repertoire consists of 250,000 to 300,000 distinct CDR3 sequences, with around 8.7% occurring once and the leading ten covering approximately 15%. This chain joins TRBV7-9 and TRBJ2-1, with TRBD1 as a possible D gene (6 bases). This TCR derives from a human donor in good health (CMV status not recorded). Some clones in this sample may be carry-over from other donors' samples. The specimen sequenced was PBMCs. The CDR3 loop is CASSPIPQGKKYNEQFF. The CDR3 coding sequence is TGTGCCAGCAGCCCAATTCCACAGGGCAAGAAATACAATGAGCAGTTCTTC.